The subject of this entry is one TCR beta chain. The source of the sample is a study of shared clonotypes between healthy human individuals. TCRdb keeps only in-frame clones here, not all; method: immunoSEQ multiplex PCR. Seen here are over 850,000 clones, approximately 80% observed once, and the top ten hold around 0.47%. This CDR3 spans 14 amino acids. Unmatched junction bases numbered 7, after V lost 6 bases and J lost 3 bases. Germline CDR1 reads KGHSH; CDR2 reads LQKENI. Source material: memory CD4+ T cells from PBMCs. Subset: CD45RA-negative fraction. The sequence came from a man between 18 and 29 years old in good health. Some clones in this sample may be carry-over from other donors' samples. The chain carries TRBV18 and TRBJ1-1, with TRBD1 matching over 7 bases. The CDR3 region has the DNA TGTGCCAGCTCCCAGGGGAGGGGGCACACTGAAGCTTTCTTT. Protein product: CASSQGRGHTEAFF.